The 2 T cell receptor beta chains in this list originate from one sample, sequenced in a study of TIL therapy for anti-PD-1-resistant metastatic lung cancer. Indicated time point: pre-treatment sample, taken before nivolumab and TIL therapy. Tumor tissue came from excised metastases, mostly pleural nodules or supraclavicular lymph nodes. The immunoSEQ assay was v3. The method was immunoSEQ multiplex PCR; TCRdb's version includes in-frame clones alone and lacks a portion of them. Of 45,000 to 50,000 clones listed, approximately 70% are singletons. This specimen consisted of tumor tissue, obtained at baseline. Every receptor here comes from a person aged 25 to 80 with non-small cell lung cancer.

V is TRBV4-2 and J is TRBJ1-2; 7 bases match TRBD1. The CDR3 sequence is 15 residues long. Germline CDR1 LGHNA, CDR2 YNFKEQ. The junction had 6 bases not matched to a gene; V was cut back by 0 bases and J by 5 bases. The CDR3 loop is CASSQEGGAGYGYTF. CDR3 nucleotides: TGTGCCAGCAGCCAAGAAGGGGGCGCGGGATATGGCTACACCTTC.

CDR3 nucleotides: TGTGCCAGCAGTGGGTTCAGCGGGGGCTCGGGCAAAAACATTCAGTACTTC. Translation: CASSGFSGGSGKNIQYF. The rearrangement links TRBV6-1 to TRBJ2-4, with 8 bases that match TRBD2. J lost 3 bases, V lost 4 bases, and 11 bases had no gene match. The CDR3 consists of 17 residues. Per the germline V gene, CDR1 is MNHNS and CDR2 is SASEGT.